This TCR beta chain is drawn from a study of blood T cell repertoires in COVID-19. Sequencing was performed with immunoSEQ multiplex PCR; in TCRdb, only in-frame clones are kept and a portion is missing. Seen here are about 270,000 clones, 80% to 95% observed once, and the top ten hold approximately 2.9%. The germline CDR1 and CDR2 sequences are SGHAT and FQNNGV. This CDR3 has 13 amino acids. The V and J ends lost 3 bases and 3 bases respectively, with 6 bases between them. With regard to this clone: The sample contains more than one DNA sequence encoding this CDR3.

The gene calls are TRBV11-2 and TRBJ1-5; the D is unclear. The source material was PBMCs or T cells enriched from blood (not recorded which). The sequence was obtained from a middle-aged man who had been exposed to COVID-19. The chain's CDR3 is CASSLSFNQPQHF. DNA of the CDR3: TGTGCCAGCAGCTTGAGCTTCAATCAGCCCCAGCATTTT.